This is a list of T cell receptor beta chains from one sample in a study of resident and recirculating memory T cells in vitiligo. The table came from immunoSEQ multiplex PCR; TCRdb's copy has only in-frame clones and leaves some out. The sample contains roughly 76,000 clones, about 89% of which appear only once. The sequencing input was blood. The receptors derive from a male donor with vitiligo. The CDR3 runs from the conserved cysteine through the conserved F or W. Fields, in order: CDR3 DNA, CDR3 protein, V gene, clone size, D gene, J gene. D genes are given only for firm matches. Clone size appears in some rows only: once, few, many, or a class for an expanded clone.

TGTGCCAGCAGCTTACGGACAGGGGTAGAGCAGTACTTC CASSLRTGVEQYF TRBV11-3 few TRBD1 TRBJ2-7
TGTGCCAGCAGCCTAAGCGGCGGGGTCTACCTACAAGAGACCCAGTACTTC CASSLSGGVYLQETQYF TRBV7-2 NA NA TRBJ2-5
TGTGCCAGCAGTTTAGCCGGACACACAGATACGCAGTATTTT CASSLAGHTDTQYF TRBV28 NA NA TRBJ2-3
TGCGCCACCGGGACAGCAAACACCGGGGAGCTGTTTTTT CATGTANTGELFF TRBV4-1 NA TRBD1 TRBJ2-2
TGTGCCAGCAGCCCAGACAGTCTACTAGCCAAAAACATTCAGTACTTC CASSPDSLLAKNIQYF TRBV6-6 NA NA TRBJ2-4
TGCGCCAGCAGCCAAGGTCCAAGGGGCTCTAATGGAAACACCATATATTTT CASSQGPRGSNGNTIYF TRBV4-3 NA NA TRBJ1-3
TGTGCCAGCGGGGAGGGCTCTGGGGCCAACGTCCTGACTTTC CASGEGSGANVLTF TRBV13 NA TRBD2 TRBJ2-6
TGTGCCAGCAGTTGGGGTGACAGCCTCTCTGGAAACACCATATATTTT CASSWGDSLSGNTIYF TRBV5-6 NA NA TRBJ1-3
TGTGCCAGCAGCTTGGCGACAGGGGCCCCCCCCTACGAGCAGTACTTC CASSLATGAPPYEQYF TRBV11-2 NA TRBD1 TRBJ2-7
TGTGCCAGCAGCCCTCTTAACTATGGCTACACCTTC CASSPLNYGYTF TRBV7-2 NA NA TRBJ1-2
TGTGCCAGCTCACCGCAACCGGGACAGTACGCTATGAACACTGAAGCTTTCTTT CASSPQPGQYAMNTEAFF TRBV18 NA TRBD1 TRBJ1-1
TGTGCCATCAGTGAGCCGGGACAGGGCGTGGTTGATACGCAGTATTTT CAISEPGQGVVDTQYF TRBV10-3 NA TRBD1 TRBJ2-3
TGTGCCAGCAGCAACACAGGGATTGAAGCTTTCTTT CASSNTGIEAFF TRBV2 NA NA TRBJ1-1
TGTGCCACCAGCAGAGGAGTAGAATTACACGAGCAGTACTTC CATSRGVELHEQYF TRBV15 once NA TRBJ2-7
TGCGCCAGCAGCCAATCTAACAGGGGTTCTGGTGAGCAGTTCTTC CASSQSNRGSGEQFF TRBV4-3 NA TRBD1 TRBJ2-1
TGTGCCAGCAGTTTATCCTCGGGGGGCGAGCAGTACTTC CASSLSSGGEQYF TRBV27 NA TRBD2 TRBJ2-7
TGTGCCAGCTCACCACGGCGGGACCCGGGAGGAGGTGAAAAACTGTTTTTT CASSPRRDPGGGEKLFF TRBV18 NA NA TRBJ1-4
TGTGCCAGCAGTGAAGAGCTCAACACTGAAGCTTTCTTT CASSEELNTEAFF TRBV2 few NA TRBJ1-1
TGTGCCATCAGTGAGGGGGAGCGGGGGGACAATGAGCAGTTCTTC CAISEGERGDNEQFF TRBV10-3 NA TRBD2 TRBJ2-1
TGTGCCAGCAAATCAGGAGGGGTATCCGATACGCAGTATTTT CASKSGGVSDTQYF TRBV7-9 NA NA TRBJ2-3
TGTGCCAGCAGCCCCTGGGACAGGGGGCCCTATGGCTACACCTTC CASSPWDRGPYGYTF TRBV9 NA TRBD1 TRBJ1-2
TGTGCCAGCAGGAGACAGGAGACCTACGAGCAGTACTTC CASRRQETYEQYF TRBV6-1 NA NA TRBJ2-7
TGTGCCAGCAGGGCGGGATTTACTACCGGGGAGCTGTTTTTT CASRAGFTTGELFF TRBV7-2 NA NA TRBJ2-2
TGTGCCAGCAGTTTATCGGGACAGGGGCCCACTGAAGCTTTCTTT CASSLSGQGPTEAFF TRBV27 once TRBD1 TRBJ1-1
TGTGCCAGCAGCCACGAACTTCGAGAGGCTGCTAATGAGCAGTTCTTC CASSHELREAANEQFF TRBV28 NA NA TRBJ2-1
TGCGCCAGCAGCTTTAGCCCCCCAGGGGGCCATGTGAACACTGAAGCTTTCTTT CASSFSPPGGHVNTEAFF TRBV5-1 once TRBD1 TRBJ1-1
TGTGCCAGTAGTACCGGAGGGACTAGCGTAAATGAGCAGTTCTTC CASSTGGTSVNEQFF TRBV19 NA TRBD2 TRBJ2-1
TGTGCCATCAGTGATGGGGGGGTCACCGGGGAGCTGTTTTTT CAISDGGVTGELFF TRBV10-3 once TRBD2 TRBJ2-2
TGTGCCAGCAGGACAGGGAACACTGAAGCTTTCTTT CASRTGNTEAFF TRBV6-6 few NA TRBJ1-1
TGTGCCAGTAGTCCTCCGGGACAGCCCTACGAGCAGTACTTC CASSPPGQPYEQYF TRBV19 NA TRBD1 TRBJ2-7
TGCAGCGTTTTAGATCAGGTTCACACTGAAGCTTTCTTT CSVLDQVHTEAFF TRBV29-1 NA NA TRBJ1-1
TGTGCCAGCAGTGAAGCACCGGAGGGCGGCACTGAAGCTTTCTTT CASSEAPEGGTEAFF TRBV6-1 few NA TRBJ1-1
TGTGCCAGCAGCCTCGCCACAGGGGGCGGTGAAAAACTGTTTTTT CASSLATGGGEKLFF TRBV5-5 NA TRBD1 TRBJ1-4
TGTGCCAGCAGCCTCCTAGAGGGAGCGGGGGGGCGAGAGGGCGAGCAGTACTTC CASSLLEGAGGREGEQYF TRBV4-2 NA TRBD2 TRBJ2-7
TGTGCCAGTAGTATAAGGTCGACAGGGGAAGCTTTCTTT CASSIRSTGEAFF TRBV19 NA TRBD1 TRBJ1-1
TGCGCCAGCAGCCAAGATCTACCGGGGGGTCTCACAGATACGCAGTATTTT CASSQDLPGGLTDTQYF TRBV4-3 NA TRBD2 TRBJ2-3
TGTGCCAGCAGTGAGGAGGGGAACTATGGCTACACCTTC CASSEEGNYGYTF TRBV2 NA NA TRBJ1-2
TGTGCCACCAGCCCCGGTATAGCGGGGGCTCCCCTTGGTGGCGGGGAGCTGTTTTTT CATSPGIAGAPLGGGELFF TRBV15 NA TRBD2 TRBJ2-2
TGTGCCAGCAGCGCACCCGGGACAGGGAACACAGATACGCAGTATTTT CASSAPGTGNTDTQYF TRBV9 NA TRBD1 TRBJ2-3
TGTGCCAGCAGAGCCGGGACACCCCTAGGAAGCAATCAGCCCCAGCATTTT CASRAGTPLGSNQPQHF TRBV5-5 NA NA TRBJ1-5
TGTGCCAGCAAGGGGTCGCTATGGGAAAATGAAAAACTGTTTTTT CASKGSLWENEKLFF TRBV28 NA NA TRBJ1-4